These 10 T cell receptor beta chains originate from one sample sequenced in a study of CD8 T cells in ankylosing spondylitis (dated by TCRdb to the late 2010s). The library relied on 5' RACE. The reads were generated on an Illumina HiSeq 2500. TCRdb ran its own pipeline on the public reads, namely fastp trimming at Q25 and MiXCR clone calling, and kept in-frame beta chains. Each record represents a unique CDR3 protein, reported with the most common genes and DNA among its rows. For this sample the table gives about 400,000 distinct CDR3 sequences, of which 20% were detected only once. The top ten hold 10% to 15% of the sample. Sequences were obtained from blood, either unsorted or a sorted T cell fraction (not recorded which). The origin of the receptors is a male donor with ankylosing spondylitis or in good health (not recorded which).

CDR3 region: CASSYVAGDYNEQFF. CDR3 nucleotide sequence: TGTGCCAGCAGTTACGTGGCGGGGGACTACAATGAGCAGTTCTTC. The rearrangement uses TRBV6-5 and TRBJ2-1; 7 bases are shared with TRBD2. The CDR3 runs to 15 residues. The V segment lost 2 bases and the J segment 3 bases; nucleotides outside the gene matches: 4. Germline V gene sequence: CDR1 MNHEY, CDR2 SVGAGI.

This clonotype came up a few times. The chain has TRBV28 and TRBJ2-6; D tentatively fits TRBD1 or TRBD2 (5 bases each). V lost 1 base to trimming and J lost 1 base, with 14 bases between them. The germline gives CDR1 MDHEN, CDR2 SYDVKM. CDR3 length: 18 residues. This CDR3 reads CASSLLGTPGSGANVLTF. In nucleotides, the CDR3 is TGTGCCAGCAGTTTATTAGGGACGCCCGGTTCTGGGGCCAACGTCCTGACTTTC.

This sequence joins TRBV3-1 and TRBJ2-5, with 7 bases identical to TRBD1. Germline lookup yields CDR1 LGHDT and CDR2 YNNKEL (reference sequence). This CDR3 has 17 amino acids. The junction had 13 bases not matched to a gene; V was cut back by 1 base and J by 5 bases. This CDR3 reads CASSQVSRGRVSETQYF. The CDR3 DNA reads TGTGCCAGCAGCCAAGTTTCTAGGGGGCGCGTTTCTGAGACCCAGTACTTC.

The chain uses TRBV30 and TRBJ2-7; 8 bases are a match to TRBD1. Germline V gene lookup returns CDR1 GTSNPN and CDR2 SVGIG (reference sequence). V gave up 2 bases and J gave up 3 bases; unmatched junction bases: 9. The length of the CDR3 is 15 residues. The CDR3 nucleotides read TGTGCCTGGAGTCCCTCGGACAGGGACTTCTACGAGCAGTACTTC. This gives the protein CAWSPSDRDFYEQYF. The full variable domain, completed using reference TRBV30 and TRBJ2-7, is SQTIHQWPATLVQPVGSPLSLECTVEGTSNPNLYWYRQAAGRGLQLLFYSVGIGQISSEVPQNLSASRPQDRQFILSSKKLLLSDSGFYLCAWSPSDRDFYEQYFGPGTRLTVT.

The V call is TRBV29-1, the J call TRBJ2-3, with D possibly matching TRBD2 (5 bases). Germline V gene data show CDR1 as SQVTM and CDR2 as ANQGSEA. This CDR3 contains 15 residues. With 3 bases removed from V and 2 bases from J, the gap between germline ends came to 15 bases. The chain's CDR3 is CSVDGAPLVTDTQYF. The CDR3 region has the DNA TGCAGCGTTGACGGAGCTCCACTAGTCACAGATACGCAGTATTTT.

This clonotype was detected a few times. The genes are TRBV12-3 or TRBV12-4 and TRBJ1-2, with D hard to call. This CDR3 has 13 residues. V lost 5 bases and J 1 base, leaving 8 bases between the germline ends. CDR3: CASSPMGNYGYTF. The CDR3 bases are TGTGCCAGCAGTCCCATGGGTAACTATGGCTACACCTTC.

The rearrangement uses TRBV7-9 and TRBJ2-1, with 10 positions matching TRBD2. Trimming took 2 bases from V and 8 from J; bases not matched to a gene: 6. The CDR3 consists of 15 residues. Germline V gene lookup returns CDR1 SEHNR and CDR2 FQNEAQ (reference sequence). DNA for the CDR3: TGTGCCAGCAGCTTACCTAGCGGGGGTGCCCATGAGCAGTTCTTC. Translating it yields CASSLPSGGAHEQFF.

The sample holds a few counts of this clonotype. The CDR3 coding sequence is TGTGCCACCCGAGGCGCTGCCTACAATGAGCAGTTCTTC. Its translation: CATRGAAYNEQFF. The chain employs TRBV24-1 and TRBJ2-1; no definite D call. The CDR3 has 13 residues. The germline CDR1 and CDR2 sequences are KGHDR and SFDVKD. The ends were cut back, 9 bases at V and 2 bases at J, with 10 bases in the middle.

This clonotype was observed a handful of times. The chain has TRBV15 and TRBJ2-3, with D maybe TRBD1 (6 bases). The germline V and J ends were trimmed by 3 bases and 3 bases, with 16 bases remaining between them. This CDR3 contains 16 residues. Germline V CDR1 and CDR2: LNHNV, YYDKDF (reference sequence). The CDR3 nucleotides are TGTGCCACCAGCAGTCACAGGGAAGTGGGAACAGATACGCAGTATTTT. Its translation is CATSSHREVGTDTQYF.

This clonotype was found a few times. The V gene is TRBV4-1, the J gene TRBJ2-7; a possible D gene is TRBD2 (6 bases). Germline V gene data show CDR1 as MGHRA and CDR2 as YSYEKL. The length of the CDR3 is 17 residues. V was trimmed by 1 base and J by 1 base, leaving 17 bases between them. DNA of the CDR3: TGCGCCAGCAGCCAAGGGGAGGCGACTCACCTATCCTACGAGCAGTACTTC. Residues: CASSQGEATHLSYEQYF.